This entry describes one T cell receptor (beta chain). Its cognate antigen has yet to be identified. The sample holds no much larger clone one base away, and base qualities are not on file. TCRbeta CDR3 regions were amplified from genomic DNA by means of the immunoSEQ Assay, a bias-controlled multiplex PCR. The paper's data handling went like this. The number of nucleated cells in each sample was estimated by amplification of reference gene primers within the assay. To quantify the absolute abundance of each unique TCRbeta CDR3 rearrangement, sequence reads were collapsed and filtered. For each sample, productive Simpson clonality was calculated by taking the square root of Simpson's diversity index across productive rearrangements. TCRdb obtained this table from immuneACCESS and retained in-frame rearrangements with V and J assigned. These tables miss some clones; where compared with another copy, unresolved V genes account for less than half of the shortfall, and the remainder is unexplained. V, J and clone size are taken as reported in that table, and D and trimming were inferred from the DNA itself. The sample table lists about 230,000 clones, 85% to 90% of them with a count of one. Around a tenth of the sample is held by the ten biggest clonotypes.

CDR1 SGHNT and CDR2 YENEEA were looked up in the germline V gene. The junction shows trimming of 5 bases on V and 2 bases on J, plus 15 bases between the germline ends. Including the terminal cysteine and phenylalanine, the CDR3 comprises 15 residues. This entry keeps only the CDR3 DNA: 45 bases, framed from base 1. This sample is drawn from a study of blood T cell repertoires in COVID-19 (dated by TCRdb to 2019 to 2021). Some background on the complete study: The collaborator samples originated in the United States, Italy and Spain and spanned the acute and convalescent phases of COVID-19. The material from the prospective study consisted of cDNA or gDNA derived from T cells, B-cell-depleted T cells, or PBMCs. Deeply sampled blood TCRbeta repertoires from subjects exposed to, actively infected with, or recovered from COVID-19 were included in the dataset. A freely available public database, intended as a resource for researchers studying the immune response to SARS-CoV-2, is where the repertoires were released. The samples were drawn from the first 160 participants of the ongoing ImmuneRACE study and from 950 to 1,500 subjects provided by 6 global collaborators. A de-identified subject ID, COVID-19 status, age in years and sex were almost always included in the sample metadata. Where HLA class I and class II types were available, the types were taken from metadata supplied by the sample provider, not from assay-based typing. The paper's findings and limits, for the study overall: How much clinical and demographic metadata was included differed by source and by participant, and the metadata was provided uncurated.

At one collaborating source in Seattle, patients were enrolled during active infection and were followed longitudinally through the course of disease. The collaborating institutions used their own protocols to collect whole blood in K2EDTA tubes. For TCRbeta analysis, collaborators shipped samples as frozen whole blood, isolated PBMCs, or DNA extracted from either of those sample types. The TCR comes from a middle-aged man with COVID-19, enrolled during active disease. The material sequenced was peripheral blood. The chain is made from TRBV11-3 and TRBJ2-5; a tentative D call is TRBD2 (6 bases match). The CDR3 corresponds to CASSPREKVQETQYF. The DNA sequence is TGTGCCAGCAGCCCTCGGGAGAAAGTACAAGAGACCCAGTACTTC.